This T cell receptor beta chain was observed in a study of T-cell reconstitution after alpha-beta-depleted transplantation in children. This clonotype was picked up many times. No antigen is known for it. TCRbeta library construction was performed incorporating unique molecular identifiers. One entry per CDR3 protein results from TCRdb running MiXCR on the PCR reads. Of about 200,000 distinct CDR3 sequences in the sample, 6.6% were seen once. Points from the study as a whole: There were some patients whose high TCRbeta diversity at day 60 came from surviving recipient T cells and thymic progenitors. T-cell numbers and diversity one year post-transplant derived largely from freshly generated T cells.

Trimming pared 3 bases from V and 5 bases from J, leaving 10 bases between. The CDR3 contains 13 residues. The sequence was collected from a boy between 2 and 10 years old with acute lymphoblastic leukemia, due to receive a stem cell transplant. The J gene is TRBJ1-1, the V gene TRBV12-3 or TRBV12-4, with D possibly being TRBD1 (5 bases). The specimen was PBMCs, collected before TCRalphabeta/CD19-depleted stem cell transplant. The CDR3 reads CASSFQAGTEAFF. Written as DNA, the CDR3 is TGTGCCAGCAGTTTTCAGGCAGGGACTGAAGCTTTCTTT.